The next 10 T cell receptor beta chains were all read from a single sample in a study of T cell responses to AZD1222 COVID-19 vaccine. Sequenced by immunoSEQ multiplex PCR; TCRdb stores in-frame clones only, minus some. The data show 130,000 or so clones, approximately 91% seen once. The source was peripheral blood, collected 28 days after the second AZD1222 dose. The receptors derive from an adult who received the AZD1222 COVID-19 vaccine.

V is TRBV11-3 and J is TRBJ2-7; 8 nucleotides line up with TRBD1. The CDR3 contains 12 residues. Germline V gives CDR1 SGHNT, CDR2 YENEEA. Germline trimming cut 5 bases from V and 6 bases from J; bases unmatched to any gene: 3. CDR3 sequence: CASSRTGIEQYF. CDR3 coding DNA: TGTGCCAGCAGCCGGACAGGGATCGAGCAGTACTTC.

The V gene is TRBV28, the J gene TRBJ1-5; D is undetermined. The germline gives CDR1 MDHEN, CDR2 SYDVKM. V was shortened by 5 bases and J by 0 bases, with 26 bases between the two germline ends. This CDR3 has 20 residues. CDR3 in DNA: TGTGCCAGCAGTCCCTACTCCGCGGCCGGAGCCACACTTAGCAATCAGCCCCAGCATTTT. This sequence encodes CASSPYSAAGATLSNQPQHF. Drawing the rest from reference TRBV28 and TRBJ1-5, the complete variable domain is DVKVTQSSRYLVKRTGEKVFLECVQDMDHENMFWYRQDPGLGLRLIYFSYDVKMKEKGDIPEGYSVSREKKERFSLILESASTNQTSMYLCASSPYSAAGATLSNQPQHFGDGTRLSIL.

The rearrangement links TRBV5-6 to TRBJ2-5; perhaps TRBD2 as D (5 bases). There are 16 residues in the CDR3. V lost 3 bases and J lost 1, with 16 bases in between. CDR1 SGHDT and CDR2 YYEEEE come from the germline V gene. The DNA for the CDR3 is TGTGCCAGCAGCTCTGGTCGGGGAGTTCCCCAAGAGACCCAGTACTTC. Its translation: CASSSGRGVPQETQYF.

The CDR3 protein is CASAGSDYGYTF. CDR3 bases: TGTGCCAGCGCGGGCAGCGACTATGGCTACACCTTC. The rearrangement joins TRBV6-5 to TRBJ1-2; D remains ambiguous. The CDR3 has 12 amino acids. Germline V lookup: CDR1 MNHEY, CDR2 SVGAGI. The ends were cut back, 8 bases at V and 3 bases at J, with 10 bases in the middle.

The CDR3 DNA is TGCGCCAGCAGCTTGGTGATCGGGGCCGATAATTCACCCCTCCACTTT. It yields the protein CASSLVIGADNSPLHF. The chain uses TRBV5-1 and TRBJ1-6; a weak D match, TRBD1 (5 bases). CDR1 SGHRS and CDR2 YFSETQ come from the germline V gene. Between the trimmed V and J ends, which lost 0 bases and 5 bases, there was a span of 12 bases. The CDR3 has 16 amino acids.

The chain couples TRBV15 to TRBJ2-1; D ambiguous. The germline V gene has CDR1 LNHNV and CDR2 YYDKDF (reference sequence). This CDR3 has 12 residues. Trimming removed 1 base from V and 8 bases from J, with 6 bases in between. The CDR3 bases are TGTGCCACCAGCAGAGGTTCCTATGAGCAGTTCTTC. It codes for CATSRGSYEQFF.

V is TRBV12-5 and J is TRBJ1-2; D might be TRBD1 (5 bases). The length of the CDR3 is 13 residues. Trimming left V 3 bases short and J 2 bases short, with 7 bases between. Germline-derived CDR1 and CDR2 are LGHNT and FRNRAP. The CDR3 here is CASGFAGNYGYTF. The DNA of the CDR3 is TGTGCTAGTGGTTTCGCAGGGAACTATGGCTACACCTTC.

This clone was found a few times. The chain carries TRBV3-1 (or the pseudogene TRBV3-2) and TRBJ2-3; D tentatively reads TRBD1 or TRBD2 (5 bases each). This CDR3 has 12 residues. CDR1 and CDR2 from the germline V gene are LGHDT and YNNKEL (reference sequence). The ends were cut back, 2 bases at V and 10 bases at J, with 10 bases in the middle. The CDR3 DNA reads as TGTGCCAGCAGCCAAAGGGGACGTGCGCAGTATTTT. Residues: CASSQRGRAQYF.

The rearrangement uses TRBV19 and TRBJ1-2; a possible D gene is TRBD1 (6 bases). V lost 4 bases and J 5 bases, leaving 14 bases between the germline ends. The germline gives CDR1 LNHDA, CDR2 SQIVND (reference sequence). The CDR3 spans 14 residues. Here the CDR3 DNA reads TGTGCCAGTAGTACCGACAGGTCGGGGTATGGCTACACCTTC. Residues: CASSTDRSGYGYTF.

The V and J genes are TRBV5-4 and TRBJ1-2; D perhaps matches TRBD1 (5 bases). This CDR3 comprises 17 residues. Trimming removed 0 bases at V and 1 base at J, with 16 bases between. The V gene's germline CDR1 is SGHNT and CDR2 YYREEE (reference sequence). In DNA form, the CDR3 reads TGTGCCAGCAGCTTGGGGGGCGGGATAGGGATTAACTATGGCTACACCTTC. It yields the protein CASSLGGGIGINYGYTF. The whole variable domain, remainder taken from reference TRBV5-4 and TRBJ1-2, is ETGVTQSPTHLIKTRGQQVTLRCSSQSGHNTVSWYQQALGQGPQFIFQYYREEENGRGNFPPRFSGLQFPNYSSELNVNALELDDSALYLCASSLGGGIGINYGYTFGSGTRLTVV.